The rows below give T cell receptor beta chains drawn from one sample of a study of blood T cell repertoires in COVID-19. The data were produced by immunoSEQ multiplex PCR, yet TCRdb's version contains in-frame clones alone and is incomplete. Here the sample spans some 350,000 clones, about 90% being singletons. The sample taken for sequencing was peripheral blood. The origin of the receptors is a young man with active or convalescent COVID-19. Each CDR3 is given with its conserved first and last residue. Fields, in order: J gene, V gene, D gene, CDR3 protein, CDR3 DNA. D genes are given only for firm matches.

TRBJ2-4 | TRBV3-1/TRBV3-2 | TRBD1 | CASSRQGNIQYF | TGTGCCAGCAGCCGACAGGGGAACATTCAGTACTTC
TRBJ2-1 | TRBV7-2 | TRBD2 | CASSLGALAGARGEQFF | TGTGCCAGCAGCTTAGGGGCTTTAGCGGGGGCAAGGGGTGAGCAGTTCTTC
TRBJ2-1 | TRBV14 | TRBD2 | CASSQGTSGYNEQFF | TGTGCCAGCAGCCAAGGGACTAGCGGATACAATGAGCAGTTCTTC
TRBJ2-3 | TRBV24-1 | NA | CATSDSTDTQYF | TGTGCCACCAGTGATTCAACAGATACGCAGTATTTT
TRBJ2-3 | TRBV7-9 | NA | CASSSTGTTDTQYF | TGTGCCAGCAGCTCGACTGGGACAACAGATACGCAGTATTTT
TRBJ1-1 | TRBV28 | TRBD1 | CASRGGQRRTEAFF | TGTGCCAGCAGGGGGGGACAGCGAAGGACTGAAGCTTTCTTT
TRBJ2-5 | TRBV4-1 | TRBD2 | CASSQVEASGTWETQYF | TGCGCCAGCAGCCAGGTGGAGGCTAGCGGGACTTGGGAGACCCAGTACTTC
TRBJ2-7 | TRBV9 | TRBD1 | CASSQRDRAYEQYF | TGTGCCAGCAGCCAACGGGACAGAGCCTACGAGCAGTACTTC
TRBJ2-5 | TRBV14 | NA | CASSQDGAGFIQETQYF | TGTGCCAGCAGCCAAGATGGGGCAGGGTTTATCCAAGAGACCCAGTACTTC
TRBJ2-1 | TRBV12-5 | NA | CASGTGIEQFF | TGTGCTAGTGGCACAGGTATTGAGCAGTTCTTC
TRBJ1-2 | TRBV9 | NA | CASSPGRGGYTF | TGTGCCAGCAGCCCCGGGAGGGGGGGCTACACCTTC